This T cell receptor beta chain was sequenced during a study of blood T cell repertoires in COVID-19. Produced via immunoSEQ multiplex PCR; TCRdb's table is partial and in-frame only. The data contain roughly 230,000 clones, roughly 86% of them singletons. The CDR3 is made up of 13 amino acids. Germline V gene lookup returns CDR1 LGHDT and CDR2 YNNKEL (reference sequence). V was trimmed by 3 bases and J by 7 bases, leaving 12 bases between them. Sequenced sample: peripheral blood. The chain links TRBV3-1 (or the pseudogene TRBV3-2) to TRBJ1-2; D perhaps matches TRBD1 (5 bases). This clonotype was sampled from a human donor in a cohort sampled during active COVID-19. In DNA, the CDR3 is TGTGCCAGCAGCCAGGTTTTTAGGGGTGGCTACACCTTC. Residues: CASSQVFRGGYTF.